This entry lists 18 T cell receptor beta chains sequenced from one sample in a study of blood T cell repertoires in COVID-19. Repertoires were generated with immunoSEQ multiplex PCR, while TCRdb's copy carries only in-frame clones and drops some. The sample consists of 200,000 to 250,000 clones, around nine tenths of them appearing once. The sequencing sample was made of peripheral blood. Receptors were obtained from a woman aged 55-69 years with acute or convalescent COVID-19.

The V and J genes are TRBV6-1 and TRBJ1-2; D gene unclear. CDR3 length equals 13 residues. Trimming shortened V by 2 bases and J by 4 bases, and 8 bases separated the two germline ends. Germline assignment: CDR1 MNHNS and CDR2 SASEGT. CDR3 DNA: TGTGCCAGCAGTGAAAGCACAGTCTATGGCTACACCTTC. Protein: CASSESTVYGYTF.

This clone was detected once. V usage is TRBV7-2 and J usage is TRBJ1-2; 9 bases are a match to TRBD1. The CDR3 has 16 amino acids. The V gene's germline CDR1 is SGHTA and CDR2 FQGNSA. Trimming at V came to 3 bases and at J to 1 base, leaving 6 bases not matched to a gene. This CDR3 reads CASSFLPGQGNYGYTF. The CDR3 DNA reads as TGTGCCAGCAGCTTTCTTCCGGGACAGGGTAACTATGGCTACACCTTC.

The genes are TRBV30 and TRBJ2-2; D is perhaps TRBD2 (5 bases). This CDR3 has 14 residues. V lost 3 bases and J 3 bases, leaving 11 bases between the germline ends. Germline CDR1 GTSNPN, CDR2 SVGIG (reference sequence). The DNA for the CDR3 is TGTGCCTGGAGGGAGGATAAGGACACCGGGGAGCTGTTTTTT. It specifies CAWREDKDTGELFF.

The J gene is TRBJ2-7, the V gene TRBV4-2; 7 bases align to TRBD2. The ends lost 1 base at V and 2 bases at J; junction bases unmatched: 5. The length of the CDR3 is 15 residues. From germline, CDR1 is LGHNA and CDR2 YNFKEQ. CDR3 nucleotides: TGTGCCAGCAGCCAAGCGCAGACTAGCACCTACGAGCAGTACTTC. Translated: CASSQAQTSTYEQYF.

This clone has more than one count but fewer than ten. This chain joins TRBV7-2 and TRBJ1-4; 9 nucleotides align to TRBD1. After removal of 5 bases from V and 0 bases from J, the junction contained 4 bases not matched to a gene. The CDR3 sequence is 16 residues long. CDR1 is SGHTA and CDR2 is FQGNSA in the germline V gene. In nucleotides, the CDR3 is TGTGCCAGCAGCCCGGGACAGGGAGCAACTAATGAAAAACTGTTTTTT. It encodes CASSPGQGATNEKLFF.

The chain carries TRBV28 and TRBJ2-7; D might be TRBD1 (6 bases). The CDR3 has 17 amino acids. The ends were cut back, 4 bases at V and 4 bases at J, with 23 bases in the middle. The V gene's germline CDR1 is MDHEN and CDR2 SYDVKM. Here the CDR3 reads CASSSNREITLGYEQYF. The CDR3 coding sequence is TGTGCCAGCAGTTCGAACAGGGAAATTACTCTGGGGTACGAGCAGTACTTC.

This sequence joins TRBV15 and TRBJ2-7; D possibly corresponds to TRBD2 (6 bases). The germline V gene encodes CDR1 LNHNV and CDR2 YYDKDF (reference sequence). With 0 bases removed from V and 3 bases from J, the gap between germline ends came to 9 bases. The CDR3 extends over 14 amino acids. The CDR3 loop is CATSREAGIYEQYF. For the CDR3, the DNA is TGTGCCACCAGCAGAGAGGCGGGAATCTACGAGCAGTACTTC. The entire variable domain, with the rest obtained from reference TRBV15 and TRBJ2-7, is as follows: DAMVIQNPRYQVTQFGKPVTLSCSQTLNHNVMYWYQQKSSQAPKLLFHYYDKDFNNEADTPDNFQSRRPNTSFCFLDIRSPGLGDTAMYLCATSREAGIYEQYFGPGTRLTVT.

This clone turned up a few times. The chain uses TRBV27 and TRBJ1-5, with TRBD1 identical over 7 bases. Germline values: CDR1 MNHEY, CDR2 SMNVEV (reference sequence). The CDR3 is made up of 13 amino acids. Trimming removed 8 bases from V and 4 bases from J; junction bases left unmatched: 5. The CDR3 DNA reads TGTGCCAGCCGTCCGGACAGGAATCAGCCCCAGCATTTT. It translates to CASRPDRNQPQHF.

This CDR3 reads CASSQGDRGGTEAFF. CDR3 DNA: TGTGCCAGCAGCCAAGGGGACAGAGGGGGCACTGAAGCTTTCTTT. The chain couples TRBV3-1 (or the pseudogene TRBV3-2) to TRBJ1-1; 7 nucleotides line up with TRBD1. In germline, CDR1 is LGHDT, CDR2 YNNKEL (reference sequence). Losses at the gene ends were 1 base for V and 4 bases for J; bases not matched to a gene: 6. The CDR3 is made up of 15 amino acids.

This sequence joins TRBV27 and TRBJ2-7; D possibly corresponds to TRBD2 (6 bases). CDR3 length equals 15 residues. The V gene's germline CDR1 is MNHEY and CDR2 SMNVEV (reference sequence). Deletions cut 4 bases from V and 4 bases from J, with 17 bases between. The DNA of the CDR3 is TGTGCCAGCAGTTCAACGGGAGTTTTCCTGTACGAGCAGTACTTC. Translating gives CASSSTGVFLYEQYF.

The chain uses TRBV7-2 and TRBJ1-1, with 7 bases lining up with TRBD1. The CDR3 length is 17 residues. Germline V gene sequence: CDR1 SGHTA, CDR2 FQGNSA. Unmatched junction bases numbered 11, after V lost 4 bases and J lost 0 bases. The CDR3 spells CASSSPGTAAMNTEAFF. In nucleotides, the CDR3 is TGTGCCAGCAGCTCCCCCGGGACAGCTGCTATGAACACTGAAGCTTTCTTT.

The rearrangement uses TRBV18 and TRBJ1-1; D possibly corresponds to TRBD1 (5 bases). CDR1 KGHSH and CDR2 LQKENI come from the germline V gene. Trimming pared 3 bases from V and 5 bases from J, leaving 16 bases between. The CDR3 extends over 15 amino acids. CDR3 amino acids: CASSPDQGMVTEAFF. The CDR3 DNA follows: TGTGCCAGCTCACCCGACCAGGGTATGGTAACTGAAGCTTTCTTT.

The V call is TRBV4-3, the J call TRBJ2-6; possible D gene TRBD1, 6 bases. The CDR3 extends over 18 amino acids. Germline loops: CDR1 LGHNA, CDR2 YSLEER. The ends were cut back, 1 base at V and 0 bases at J, with 13 bases in the middle. CDR3 residues: CASSQGTVPLSGANVLTF. Written as DNA, the CDR3 is TGCGCCAGCAGCCAAGGGACAGTGCCGCTCTCTGGGGCCAACGTCCTGACTTTC.

V is TRBV4-2 and J is TRBJ1-6, with D maybe TRBD1 (5 bases). This CDR3 is 15 amino acids long. With 0 bases removed from V and 10 bases from J, the gap between germline ends came to 13 bases. The V gene's germline CDR1 is LGHNA and CDR2 YNFKEQ. CDR3 sequence: CASSQDSGIGSPLHF. In DNA, the CDR3 is TGTGCCAGCAGCCAAGATTCAGGGATCGGATCACCCCTCCACTTT.

This clone turned up a few times. This chain uses TRBV3-1 (or the pseudogene TRBV3-2) with TRBJ2-2; TRBD1 matches 7 bases. Germline V lookup: CDR1 LGHDT, CDR2 YNNKEL (reference sequence). The junction had 8 bases not matched to a gene; V was cut back by 4 bases and J by 6 bases. There are 15 residues in the CDR3. The CDR3 spells CASSRIPGGAGELFF. The CDR3 DNA is TGTGCCAGCAGCCGCATCCCAGGGGGTGCCGGGGAGCTGTTTTTT.

The V and J genes are TRBV12-2 and TRBJ2-3; TRBD2, as called in the table, went unchecked against the DNA. TRBV12-2 is a known pseudogene. There are 12 residues in the CDR3. The CDR3: CASRLVSDTQYF. CDR3 sequence (DNA): TGTGCAAGTCGCTTAGTCTCAGATACGCAGTATTTT.

This clone was counted only a few times. The CDR3 coding sequence is TGTGCCAGCTCACCACCATTTTGGGGTAGCGGGAAAGAGACCCAGTACTTC. Translation gives CASSPPFWGSGKETQYF. This chain links TRBV18 with TRBJ2-5; TRBD2 matches at 8 bases. This CDR3 is built from 17 residues. Germline V gives CDR1 KGHSH, CDR2 LQKENI. The V gene end was trimmed by 0 bases and the J gene end by 3 bases; junction bases not matched to a gene: 9.

With respect to this clone: The same CDR3 also results from other DNA sequences found in this sample. The CDR3 sequence is CASSPQGANYGYTF. CDR3 in DNA: TGTGCCAGTAGTCCCCAGGGGGCTAACTATGGCTACACCTTC. The chain employs TRBV19 and TRBJ1-2; 7 bases are shared with TRBD1. Per germline, CDR1 LNHDA and CDR2 SQIVND (reference sequence). The J segment lost 0 bases and the V segment lost 5 bases, leaving 3 bases of the junction unmatched. CDR3 length: 14 amino acids.